This T cell receptor (beta chain) derives from a study of Ad26.COV2.S vaccination and SARS-CoV-2 variants. The overall study: The vaccine Ad26.COV2.S was put into the muscle once, or twice with 56 days between.

Measured with immunoSEQ multiplex PCR; TCRdb has only the in-frame clones, and not every one. In the table there are about 410,000 clones, around 93% of which are singletons. Overall study findings and caveats: Once vaccination had occurred, spike-specific CD8+ and CD4+ T cell responses reportedly showed substantial breadth. People given the vaccine had a wider spike-specific TCR breadth than placebo recipients did.

Regarding treatment: over 15 received Ad26.COV2.S at low or high dose, single or two shots; about 5 received placebo; per-sample allocation not given. The samples date from day 63 after the first vaccine or placebo injection. This vaccine is an Ad26 vector that expresses the Wuhan-strain SARS-CoV-2 spike. CDR1 is SGHRS, CDR2 YFSETQ, per germline. CDR3 length: 15 residues. The junction had 9 bases not matched to a gene; V was cut back by 1 base and J by 8 bases. With respect to this clone: Its matching antigen is unknown.

The V and J genes are TRBV5-1 and TRBJ2-1; 7 nucleotides align to TRBD2. The TCR comes from a person aged 18 to 65 who received the Ad26.COV2.S COVID-19 vaccine or a placebo. Here the sequenced sample was peripheral blood, taken in a trial of Ad26.COV2.S vaccine versus placebo. The CDR3 sequence is CASSLRSSGPYEQFF. The DNA for the CDR3 is TGCGCCAGCAGCTTGAGGTCTAGCGGCCCGTATGAGCAGTTCTTC.